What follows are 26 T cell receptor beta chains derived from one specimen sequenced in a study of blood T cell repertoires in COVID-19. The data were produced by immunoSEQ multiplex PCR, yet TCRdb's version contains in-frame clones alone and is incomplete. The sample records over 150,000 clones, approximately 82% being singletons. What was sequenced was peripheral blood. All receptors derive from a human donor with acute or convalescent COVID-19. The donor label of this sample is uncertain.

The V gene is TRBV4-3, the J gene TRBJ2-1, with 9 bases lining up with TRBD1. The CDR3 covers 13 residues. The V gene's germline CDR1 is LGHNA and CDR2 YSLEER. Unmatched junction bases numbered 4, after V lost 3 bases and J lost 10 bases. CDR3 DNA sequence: TGCGCCAGCAGCCAGGACAGGGGCAGGGAGCAGTTCTTC. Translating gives CASSQDRGREQFF.

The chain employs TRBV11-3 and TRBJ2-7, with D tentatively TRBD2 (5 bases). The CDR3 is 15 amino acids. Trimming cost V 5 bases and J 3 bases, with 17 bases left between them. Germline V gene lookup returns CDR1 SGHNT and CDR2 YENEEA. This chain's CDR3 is CASSLSRETDYEQYF. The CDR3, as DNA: TGTGCCAGCAGCCTGTCACGGGAAACCGACTACGAGCAGTACTTC. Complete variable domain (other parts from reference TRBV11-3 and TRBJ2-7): EAGVVQSPRYKIIEKKQPVAFWCNPISGHNTLYWYLQNLGQGPELLIRYENEEAVDDSQLPKDRFSAERLKGVDSTLKIQPAELGDSAVYLCASSLSRETDYEQYFGPGTRLTVT.

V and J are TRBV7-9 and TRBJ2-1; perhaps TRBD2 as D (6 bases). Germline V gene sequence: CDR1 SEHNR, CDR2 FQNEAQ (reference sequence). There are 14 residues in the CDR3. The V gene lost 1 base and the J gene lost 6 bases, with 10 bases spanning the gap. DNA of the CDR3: TGTGCCAGCAGCTTAGGGGACTCCCGCAATGAGCAGTTCTTC. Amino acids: CASSLGDSRNEQFF.

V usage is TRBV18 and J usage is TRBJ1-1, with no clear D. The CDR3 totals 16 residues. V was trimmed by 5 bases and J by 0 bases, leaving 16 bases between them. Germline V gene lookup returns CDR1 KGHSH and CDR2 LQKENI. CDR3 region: CASSSTSNSMNTEAFF. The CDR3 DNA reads TGTGCCAGCTCATCTACGAGTAACAGCATGAACACTGAAGCTTTCTTT.

The CDR3 sequence: CASSQLAGGPNEQFF. CDR3 coding DNA: TGCGCCAGCAGCCAACTAGCGGGAGGTCCCAATGAGCAGTTCTTC. This chain joins TRBV4-1 and TRBJ2-1; TRBD2 agrees at 11 bases. The CDR3 contains 15 residues. Germline V gives CDR1 MGHRA, CDR2 YSYEKL. Trimming at V came to 2 bases and at J to 6 bases, leaving 3 bases not matched to a gene.

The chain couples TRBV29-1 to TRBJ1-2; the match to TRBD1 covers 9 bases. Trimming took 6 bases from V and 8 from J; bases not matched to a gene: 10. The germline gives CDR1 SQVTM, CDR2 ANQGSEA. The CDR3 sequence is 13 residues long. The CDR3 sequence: CSVGTGITEGYTF. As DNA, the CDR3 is TGCAGCGTCGGGACAGGGATAACAGAGGGCTACACCTTC.

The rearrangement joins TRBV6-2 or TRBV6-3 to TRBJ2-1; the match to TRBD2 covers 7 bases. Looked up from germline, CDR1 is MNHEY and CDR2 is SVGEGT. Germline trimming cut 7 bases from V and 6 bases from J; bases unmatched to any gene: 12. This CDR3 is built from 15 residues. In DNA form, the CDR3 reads TGTGCCAGCACCCCGGGGTGGGAGGGCGGCAATGAGCAGTTCTTC. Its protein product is CASTPGWEGGNEQFF.

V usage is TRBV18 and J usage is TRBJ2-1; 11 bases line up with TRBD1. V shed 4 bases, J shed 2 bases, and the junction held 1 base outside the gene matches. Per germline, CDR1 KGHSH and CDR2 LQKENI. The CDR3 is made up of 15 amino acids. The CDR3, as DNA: TGTGCCAGCTCACAGGGACAGGGGGCCTACAATGAGCAGTTCTTC. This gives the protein CASSQGQGAYNEQFF.

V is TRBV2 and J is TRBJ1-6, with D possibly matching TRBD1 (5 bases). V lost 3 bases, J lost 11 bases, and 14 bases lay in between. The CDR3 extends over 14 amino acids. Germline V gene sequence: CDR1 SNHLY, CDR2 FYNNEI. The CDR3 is CASSEGQAPTPLHF. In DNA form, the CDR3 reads TGTGCCAGCAGTGAGGGGCAGGCGCCTACACCCCTCCACTTT.

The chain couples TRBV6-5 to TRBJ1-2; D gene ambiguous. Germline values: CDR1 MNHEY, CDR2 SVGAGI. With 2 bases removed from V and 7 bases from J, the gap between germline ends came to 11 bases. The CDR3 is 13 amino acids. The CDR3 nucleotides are TGTGCCAGCAGTTACCCAGGAAGTCTTGGCTACACCTTC. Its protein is CASSYPGSLGYTF.

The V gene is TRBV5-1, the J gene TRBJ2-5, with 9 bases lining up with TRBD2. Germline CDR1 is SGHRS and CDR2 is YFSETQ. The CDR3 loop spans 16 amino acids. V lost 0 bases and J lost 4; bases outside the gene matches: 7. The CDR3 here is CASSLAVAGASETQYF. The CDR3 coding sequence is TGCGCCAGCAGCTTGGCCGTAGCGGGAGCGTCAGAGACCCAGTACTTC. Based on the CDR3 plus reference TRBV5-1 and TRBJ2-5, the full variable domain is KAGVTQTPRYLIKTRGQQVTLSCSPISGHRSVSWYQQTPGQGLQFLFEYFSETQRNKGNFPGRFSGRQFSNSRSEMNVSTLELGDSALYLCASSLAVAGASETQYFGPGTRLLVL.

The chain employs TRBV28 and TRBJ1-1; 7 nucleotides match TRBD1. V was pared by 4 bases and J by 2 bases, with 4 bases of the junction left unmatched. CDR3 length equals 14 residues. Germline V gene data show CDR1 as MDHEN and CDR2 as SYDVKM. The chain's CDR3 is CASSSGTVNTEAFF. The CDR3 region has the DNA TGTGCCAGCAGTTCCGGGACAGTAAACACTGAAGCTTTCTTT.

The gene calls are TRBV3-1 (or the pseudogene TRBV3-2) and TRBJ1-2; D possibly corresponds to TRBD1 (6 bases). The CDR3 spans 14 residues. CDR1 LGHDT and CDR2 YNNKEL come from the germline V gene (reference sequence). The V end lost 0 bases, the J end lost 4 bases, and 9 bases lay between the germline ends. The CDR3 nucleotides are TGTGCCAGCAGCCAAGATGGGGGGGCCTATGGCTACACCTTC. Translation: CASSQDGGAYGYTF.

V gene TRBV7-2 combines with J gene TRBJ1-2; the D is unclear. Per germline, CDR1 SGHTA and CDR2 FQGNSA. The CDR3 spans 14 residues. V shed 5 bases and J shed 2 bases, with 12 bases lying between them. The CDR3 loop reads CASSPGPGNYGYTF. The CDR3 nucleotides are TGTGCCAGCAGCCCAGGTCCGGGAAACTATGGCTACACCTTC.

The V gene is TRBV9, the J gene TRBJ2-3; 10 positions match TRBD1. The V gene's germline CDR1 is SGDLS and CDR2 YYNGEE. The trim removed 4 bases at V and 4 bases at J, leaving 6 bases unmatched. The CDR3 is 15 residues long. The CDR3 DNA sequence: TGTGCCAGCAGCAGTAGACAGGGGGCGGCAGATACGCAGTATTTT. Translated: CASSSRQGAADTQYF. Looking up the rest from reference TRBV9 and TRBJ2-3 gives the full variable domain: DSGVTQTPKHLITATGQRVTLRCSPRSGDLSVYWYQQSLDQGLQFLIQYYNGEERAKGNILERFSAQQFPDLHSELNLSSLELGDSALYFCASSSRQGAADTQYFGPGTRLTVL.

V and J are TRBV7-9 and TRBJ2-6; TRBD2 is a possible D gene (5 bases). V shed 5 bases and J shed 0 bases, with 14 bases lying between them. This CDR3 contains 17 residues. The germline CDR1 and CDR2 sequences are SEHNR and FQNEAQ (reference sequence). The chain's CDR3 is CASSPSGRISGANVLTF. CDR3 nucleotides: TGTGCCAGCAGCCCCAGCGGTCGGATCTCTGGGGCCAACGTCCTGACTTTC. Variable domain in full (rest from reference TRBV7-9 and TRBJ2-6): DTGVSQNPRHKITKRGQNVTFRCDPISEHNRLYWYRQTLGQGPEFLTYFQNEAQLEKSRLLSDRFSAERPKGSFSTLEIQRTEQGDSAMYLCASSPSGRISGANVLTFGAGSRLTVL.

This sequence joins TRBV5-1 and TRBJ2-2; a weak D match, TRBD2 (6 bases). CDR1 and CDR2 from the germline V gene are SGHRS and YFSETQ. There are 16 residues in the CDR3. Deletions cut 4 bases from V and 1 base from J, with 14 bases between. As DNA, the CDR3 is TGCGCCAGCAGCCCACTTTTCGGGGGGAACACCGGGGAGCTGTTTTTT. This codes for CASSPLFGGNTGELFF.

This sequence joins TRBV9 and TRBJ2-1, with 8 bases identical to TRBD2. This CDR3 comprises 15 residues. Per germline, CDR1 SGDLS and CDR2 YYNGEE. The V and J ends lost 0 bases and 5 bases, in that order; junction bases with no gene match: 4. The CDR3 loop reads CASSVGPGGDNEQFF. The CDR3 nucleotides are TGTGCCAGCAGCGTAGGTCCCGGGGGGGACAATGAGCAGTTCTTC.

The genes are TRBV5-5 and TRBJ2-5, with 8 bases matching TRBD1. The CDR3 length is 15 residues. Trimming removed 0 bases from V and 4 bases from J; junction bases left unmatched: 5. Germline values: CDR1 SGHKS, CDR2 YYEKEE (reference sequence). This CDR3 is CASSLDPGGIETQYF. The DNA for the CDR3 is TGTGCCAGCAGCTTGGATCCAGGGGGCATAGAGACCCAGTACTTC.

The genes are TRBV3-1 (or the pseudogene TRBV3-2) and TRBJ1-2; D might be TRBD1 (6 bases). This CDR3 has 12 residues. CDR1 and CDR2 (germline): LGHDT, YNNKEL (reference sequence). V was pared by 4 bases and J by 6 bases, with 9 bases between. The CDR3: CASSPTGNGYTF. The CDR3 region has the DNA TGTGCCAGCAGCCCAACAGGGAATGGCTACACCTTC.

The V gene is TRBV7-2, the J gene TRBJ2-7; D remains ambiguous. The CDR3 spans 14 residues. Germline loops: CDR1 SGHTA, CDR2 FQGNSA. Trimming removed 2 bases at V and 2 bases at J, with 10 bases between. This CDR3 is CASSLYPAAYEQYF. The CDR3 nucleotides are TGTGCCAGCAGCTTATATCCCGCAGCCTACGAGCAGTACTTC.

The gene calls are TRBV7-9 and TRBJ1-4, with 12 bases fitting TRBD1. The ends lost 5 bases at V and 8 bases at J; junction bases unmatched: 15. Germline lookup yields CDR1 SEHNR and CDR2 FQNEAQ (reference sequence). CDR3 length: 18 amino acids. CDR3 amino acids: CASSRNFRDRGPGEKLFF. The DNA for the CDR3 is TGTGCCAGCAGCCGAAACTTTCGGGACAGGGGGCCGGGAGAAAAACTGTTTTTT. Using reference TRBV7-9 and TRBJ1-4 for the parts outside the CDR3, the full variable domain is DTGVSQNPRHKITKRGQNVTFRCDPISEHNRLYWYRQTLGQGPEFLTYFQNEAQLEKSRLLSDRFSAERPKGSFSTLEIQRTEQGDSAMYLCASSRNFRDRGPGEKLFFGSGTQLSVL.

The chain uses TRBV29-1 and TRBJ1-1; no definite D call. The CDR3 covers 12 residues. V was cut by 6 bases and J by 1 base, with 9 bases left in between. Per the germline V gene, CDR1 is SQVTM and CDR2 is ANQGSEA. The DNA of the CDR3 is TGCAGCGTGTCCCCCCGGAACACTGAAGCTTTCTTT. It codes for CSVSPRNTEAFF.

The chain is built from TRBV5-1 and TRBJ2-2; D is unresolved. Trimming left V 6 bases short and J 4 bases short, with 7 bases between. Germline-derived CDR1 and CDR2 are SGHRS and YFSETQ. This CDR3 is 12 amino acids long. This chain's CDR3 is CASMLLTGELFF. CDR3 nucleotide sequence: TGCGCCAGCATGTTACTCACCGGGGAGCTGTTTTTT. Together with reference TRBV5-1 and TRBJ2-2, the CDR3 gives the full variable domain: KAGVTQTPRYLIKTRGQQVTLSCSPISGHRSVSWYQQTPGQGLQFLFEYFSETQRNKGNFPGRFSGRQFSNSRSEMNVSTLELGDSALYLCASMLLTGELFFGEGSRLTVL.

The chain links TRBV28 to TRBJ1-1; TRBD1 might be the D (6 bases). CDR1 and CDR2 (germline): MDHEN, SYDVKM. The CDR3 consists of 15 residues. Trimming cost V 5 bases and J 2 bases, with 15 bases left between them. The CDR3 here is CASSIGTTGNTEAFF. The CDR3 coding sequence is TGTGCCAGCAGTATTGGGACAACCGGAAACACTGAAGCTTTCTTT. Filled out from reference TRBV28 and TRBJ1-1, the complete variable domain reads DVKVTQSSRYLVKRTGEKVFLECVQDMDHENMFWYRQDPGLGLRLIYFSYDVKMKEKGDIPEGYSVSREKKERFSLILESASTNQTSMYLCASSIGTTGNTEAFFGQGTRLTVV.

CDR3: CASSPSGATDTQYF. The CDR3 DNA sequence: TGTGCCAGTAGTCCTAGCGGGGCCACAGATACGCAGTATTTT. The V and J genes are TRBV19 and TRBJ2-3; 9 bases align to TRBD2. V was clipped by 5 bases and J by 2 bases; unmatched bases: 2. Per germline, CDR1 LNHDA and CDR2 SQIVND (reference sequence). The CDR3 spans 14 residues.